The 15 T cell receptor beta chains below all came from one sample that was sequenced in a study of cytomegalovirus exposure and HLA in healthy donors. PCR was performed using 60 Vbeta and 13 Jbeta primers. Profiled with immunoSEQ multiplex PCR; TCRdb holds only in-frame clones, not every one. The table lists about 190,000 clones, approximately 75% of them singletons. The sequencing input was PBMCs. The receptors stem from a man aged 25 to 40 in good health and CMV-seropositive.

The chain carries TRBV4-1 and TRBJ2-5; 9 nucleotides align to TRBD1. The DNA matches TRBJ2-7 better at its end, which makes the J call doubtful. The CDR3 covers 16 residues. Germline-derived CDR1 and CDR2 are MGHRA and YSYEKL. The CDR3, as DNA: TGCGCCAGCAGACGATCGGACAGGGGAGTCGCCTACGAGCAGTACTTC. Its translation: CASRRSDRGVAYEQYF.

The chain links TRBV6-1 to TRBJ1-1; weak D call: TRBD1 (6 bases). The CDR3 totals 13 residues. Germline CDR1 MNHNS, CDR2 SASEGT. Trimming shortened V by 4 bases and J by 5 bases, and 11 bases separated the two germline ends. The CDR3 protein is CASSVTGLTEAFF. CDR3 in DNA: TGTGCCAGCAGTGTCACAGGGTTAACTGAAGCTTTCTTT.

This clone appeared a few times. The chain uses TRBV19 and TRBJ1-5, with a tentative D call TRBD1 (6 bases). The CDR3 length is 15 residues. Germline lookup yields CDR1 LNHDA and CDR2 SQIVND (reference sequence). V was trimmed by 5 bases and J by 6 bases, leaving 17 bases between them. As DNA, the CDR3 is TGTGCCAGTAGTGCCTTCAGGGGCGAAGCTCAGCCCCAGCATTTT. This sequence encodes CASSAFRGEAQPQHF.

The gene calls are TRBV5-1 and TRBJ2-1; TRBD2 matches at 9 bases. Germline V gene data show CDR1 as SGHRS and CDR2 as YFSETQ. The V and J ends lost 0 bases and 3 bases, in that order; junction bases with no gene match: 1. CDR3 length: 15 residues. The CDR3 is CASSLELAGYNEQFF. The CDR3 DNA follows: TGCGCCAGCAGCTTGGAACTAGCGGGCTACAATGAGCAGTTCTTC.

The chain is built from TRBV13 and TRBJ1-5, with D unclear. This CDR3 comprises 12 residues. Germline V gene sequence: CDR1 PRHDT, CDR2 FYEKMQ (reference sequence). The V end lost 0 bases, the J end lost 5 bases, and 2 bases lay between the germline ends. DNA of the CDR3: TGTGCCAGCAGCTTAGGCGATCAGCCCCAGCATTTT. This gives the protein CASSLGDQPQHF.

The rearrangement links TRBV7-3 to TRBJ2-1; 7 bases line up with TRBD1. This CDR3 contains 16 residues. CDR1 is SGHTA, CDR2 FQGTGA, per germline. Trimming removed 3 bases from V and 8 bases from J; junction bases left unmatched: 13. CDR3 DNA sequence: TGTGCCAGCAGCTTTAGTCAGAGAGGGGGCGTCGATGAGCAGTTCTTC. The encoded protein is CASSFSQRGGVDEQFF.

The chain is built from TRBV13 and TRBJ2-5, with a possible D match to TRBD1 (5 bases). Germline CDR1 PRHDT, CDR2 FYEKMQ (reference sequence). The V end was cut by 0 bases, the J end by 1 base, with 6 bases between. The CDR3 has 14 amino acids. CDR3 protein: CASSLGGLQETQYF. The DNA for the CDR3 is TGTGCCAGCAGCTTAGGGGGGCTCCAAGAGACCCAGTACTTC.

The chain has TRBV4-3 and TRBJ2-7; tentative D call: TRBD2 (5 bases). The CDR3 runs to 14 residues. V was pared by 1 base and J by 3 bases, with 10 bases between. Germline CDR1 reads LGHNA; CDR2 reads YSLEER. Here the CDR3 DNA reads TGCGCCAGCAGCCAAGGGGCGGGCTTCTACGAGCAGTACTTC. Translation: CASSQGAGFYEQYF.

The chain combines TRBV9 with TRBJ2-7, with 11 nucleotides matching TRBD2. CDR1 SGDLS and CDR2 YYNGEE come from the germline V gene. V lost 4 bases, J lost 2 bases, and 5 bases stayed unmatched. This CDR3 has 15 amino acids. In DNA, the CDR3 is TGTGCCAGCAGCCACGGACTAGCGGGCACCTACGAGCAGTACTTC. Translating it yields CASSHGLAGTYEQYF.

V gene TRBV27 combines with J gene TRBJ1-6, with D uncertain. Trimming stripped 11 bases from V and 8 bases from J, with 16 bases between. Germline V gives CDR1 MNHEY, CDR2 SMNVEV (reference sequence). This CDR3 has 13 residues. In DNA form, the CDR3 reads TGTGCCGGTTCCAGGAACACCGATTCACCCCTCCACTTT. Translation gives CAGSRNTDSPLHF.

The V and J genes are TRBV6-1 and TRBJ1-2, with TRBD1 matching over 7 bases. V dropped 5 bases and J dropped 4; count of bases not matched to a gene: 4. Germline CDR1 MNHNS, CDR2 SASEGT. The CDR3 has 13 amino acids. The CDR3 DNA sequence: TGTGCCAGCAGTCACAGGGGAGGCTATGGCTACACCTTC. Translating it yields CASSHRGGYGYTF.

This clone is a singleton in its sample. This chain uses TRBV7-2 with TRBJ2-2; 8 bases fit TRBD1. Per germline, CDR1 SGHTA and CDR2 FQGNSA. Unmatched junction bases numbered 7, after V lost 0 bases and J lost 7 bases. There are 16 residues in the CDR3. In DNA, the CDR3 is TGTGCCAGCAGCTTAGCACGGGACAGGCGGAGCGGGGAGCTGTTTTTT. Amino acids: CASSLARDRRSGELFF. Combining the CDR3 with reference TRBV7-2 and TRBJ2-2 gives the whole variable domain GAGVSQSPSNKVTEKGKDVELRCDPISGHTALYWYRQSLGQGLEFLIYFQGNSAPDKSGLPSDRFSAERTGGSVSTLTIQRTQQEDSAVYLCASSLARDRRSGELFFGEGSRLTVL.

For the CDR3, the DNA is TGTGCCAGCAGTTTATCGATATGGGCAGGGGGCCGGTTCGAGCAGTTCTTC. Translated: CASSLSIWAGGRFEQFF. V is TRBV27 and J is TRBJ2-1; 8 bases fit TRBD1. The trim removed 0 bases at V and 10 bases at J, leaving 14 bases unmatched. The CDR3 spans 17 residues. From germline, CDR1 is MNHEY and CDR2 SMNVEV (reference sequence).

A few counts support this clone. CDR3 DNA: TGTGCCAGCAGTTTATGGACTAGCGGGAGCTACGAGCAGTACTTC. Translation: CASSLWTSGSYEQYF. The chain recombines TRBV28 with TRBJ2-7; TRBD2 aligns across 12 bases. The CDR3 spans 15 residues. The junction had 0 bases not matched to a gene; V was cut back by 0 bases and J by 3 bases. Germline CDR1 reads MDHEN; CDR2 reads SYDVKM.

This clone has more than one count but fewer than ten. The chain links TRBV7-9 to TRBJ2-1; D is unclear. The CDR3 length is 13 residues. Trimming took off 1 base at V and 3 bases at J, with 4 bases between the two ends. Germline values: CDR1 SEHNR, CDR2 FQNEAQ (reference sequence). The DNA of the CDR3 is TGTGCCAGCAGCTTAGGACTCTACAATGAGCAGTTCTTC. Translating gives CASSLGLYNEQFF. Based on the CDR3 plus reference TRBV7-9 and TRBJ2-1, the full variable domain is DTGVSQNPRHKITKRGQNVTFRCDPISEHNRLYWYRQTLGQGPEFLTYFQNEAQLEKSRLLSDRFSAERPKGSFSTLEIQRTEQGDSAMYLCASSLGLYNEQFFGPGTRLTVL.